The rows below give T cell receptor beta chains drawn from one sample of a study of cytomegalovirus exposure and HLA in healthy donors. Assay: immunoSEQ multiplex PCR; the TCRdb copy retains only in-frame clones and omits some. The data contain more than 110,000 clones, around four fifths of them singletons. The specimen was PBMCs. The source of these receptors is a woman younger than 45 in good health and CMV-seronegative. Each CDR3 is given with its conserved first and last residue. Each record gives: J gene, V gene, D gene, clone size, CDR3 DNA, CDR3 protein. The D gene is left open where the match is weak. Clone sizes are given selectively: once, few, many, or a class where the clone is expanded.

>TRBJ2-6|TRBV30|.|.
TGTGCCTGGAGTGTACTCTCTGGGGCCAACGTCCTGACTTTC
CAWSVLSGANVLTF
>TRBJ1-2|TRBV7-2|TRBD1|.
TGTGCCAGCAGCTCACCGTGGGGACAGGGGGCCCCTGGCTACACCTTC
CASSSPWGQGAPGYTF
>TRBJ1-1|TRBV2|.|.
TGTGCCAGCAGTGTGAAAGGGAGAACTGAAGCTTTCTTT
CASSVKGRTEAFF
>TRBJ2-7|TRBV18|TRBD2|.
TGTGCCAGCTCAAGCGGGACTCGACAGTCCTACGAGCAGTACTTC
CASSSGTRQSYEQYF
>TRBJ1-1|TRBV5-6|TRBD1|.
TGTGCCAGCAGCTTGCCCGGGACAGGGGTTACTGAAGCTTTCTTT
CASSLPGTGVTEAFF
>TRBJ2-3|TRBV7-9|.|.
TGTGCCAGCAGTCCCCTCCTGGGGGGGCTGTTGGCAGATACGCAGTATTTT
CASSPLLGGLLADTQYF
>TRBJ2-7|TRBV29-1|.|.
TGCAGCGTTGCATGGACAGCTGCCTACGAGCAGTACTTC
CSVAWTAAYEQYF
>TRBJ1-2|TRBV18|.|.
TGTGCCAGCTCAACAGACAGGCGCCAAAGGGGCTACACCTTC
CASSTDRRQRGYTF
>TRBJ2-3|TRBV7-8|TRBD2|once
TGTGCCAGCAGCCCCCAGCGGGGGGCCACAGATACGCAGTATTTT
CASSPQRGATDTQYF
>TRBJ1-1|TRBV28|.|.
TGTGCCAGCAGCCCAACAAGGGGGGGGGACACTGAAGCTTTCTTT
CASSPTRGGDTEAFF
>TRBJ1-5|TRBV21-1|.|.
TGTGCCAGCGTACCACAGGGGTTGAATCAGCCCCAGCATTTT
CASVPQGLNQPQHF
>TRBJ2-1|TRBV7-2|.|.
TGTGCCAGCAGCTTAAGAGGACAGTCCTACAATGAGCAGTTCTTC
CASSLRGQSYNEQFF
>TRBJ1-5|TRBV19|.|once
TGTGCCAGTAGTCCCCCTGGGGGGGGGCTCGGCAATCAGCCCCAGCATTTT
CASSPPGGGLGNQPQHF
>TRBJ1-4|TRBV2|.|.
TGTGCCAGCAGTGCCAGGGAGGGTGAAAAACTGTTTTTT
CASSAREGEKLFF
>TRBJ1-1|TRBV6-1|.|.
TGTGCCAGCAGTATACGGACAGCGAACACTGAAGCTTTCTTT
CASSIRTANTEAFF
>TRBJ1-2|TRBV5-4|.|.
TGTGCCAGCAGCCCTGGGACACGGTATGGCTACACCTTC
CASSPGTRYGYTF
>TRBJ1-2|TRBV27|.|.
TGTGCCAGCAGTTTCGGGGGGGGATATGGCTACACCTTC
CASSFGGGYGYTF
>TRBJ1-3|TRBV7-6|.|.
TGTGCCAGCAGCTCGACAGACGGAAACACCATATATTTT
CASSSTDGNTIYF
>TRBJ2-1|TRBV7-2|.|.
TGTGCCAGCAGCTTAGTTCCGGGTTTCTCCTACAATGAGCAGTTCTTC
CASSLVPGFSYNEQFF
>TRBJ2-2|TRBV9|TRBD1|.
TGTGCCAGCAGCGTGCGACAGGGTACCGGGGAGCTGTTTTTT
CASSVRQGTGELFF
>TRBJ1-1|TRBV30|.|once
TGTGCCTGGAGCTATTCTAACACTGAAGCTTTCTTT
CAWSYSNTEAFF
>TRBJ2-3|TRBV7-9|TRBD2|.
TGTGCCACCCTCCCTAGCGGGGACATAGATACGCAGTATTTT
CATLPSGDIDTQYF
>TRBJ2-3|TRBV6-1|TRBD2|.
TGTGCCAGCAGTGAGCTAGCGGGGGGGCCTGGTACGCAGTATTTT
CASSELAGGPGTQYF
>TRBJ2-3|TRBV13|.|.
TGTGCCAGCAGCTCGGGGGTGCCCCATGAAGATACGCAGTATTTT
CASSSGVPHEDTQYF
>TRBJ1-1|TRBV29-1|TRBD1|once
TGCAGCGCACAGGGGGCTATAGGGACTGAAGCTTTCTTT
CSAQGAIGTEAFF
>TRBJ2-1|TRBV13|TRBD1|.
TGTGCCAGCAGCTTTGCAGACAGGGGCAATGAGCAGTTCTTC
CASSFADRGNEQFF
>TRBJ1-1|TRBV10-3|TRBD1|.
TGTGCCACACAACAGGGGGGAGAGAACACTGAAGCTTTCTTT
CATQQGGENTEAFF
>TRBJ1-5|TRBV6-1|.|few
TGTGCCAGCAGTGAACAGGGTGGGGGCAATCAGCCCCAGCATTTT
CASSEQGGGNQPQHF
>TRBJ2-3|TRBV18|TRBD2|.
TGTGCCAGCTCACCATCCGGACTAGCGGGGGCCGAGGGAGATACGCAGTATTTT
CASSPSGLAGAEGDTQYF
>TRBJ2-6|TRBV5-1|.|.
TGCGCCAGCAGCCCAGGGGCGTCCGGGGCCAACGTCCTGACTTTC
CASSPGASGANVLTF
>TRBJ2-2|TRBV9|TRBD2|.
TGTGCCAGCAGCGCTAGCGGGGGGTCCACCGGGGAGCTGTTTTTT
CASSASGGSTGELFF
>TRBJ1-1|TRBV4-1|TRBD1|.
TGCGCCAGCAGCCAAGCCACAGGGGTAGGTGAAGCTTTCTTT
CASSQATGVGEAFF
>TRBJ2-7|TRBV18|.|.
TGTGCCAGCTCACCACTCTCCCAGACGGGCGAGCAGTACTTC
CASSPLSQTGEQYF
>TRBJ2-1|TRBV5-1|.|.
TGCGCCAGCAGCTTAGTCCCTGCAAGCGAGAAGTTCTTC
CASSLVPASEKFF
>TRBJ1-2|TRBV7-9|.|few
TGTGCCAGCAGCTCCACTATTACACACTTCTATGGCTACACCTTC
CASSSTITHFYGYTF
>TRBJ2-7|TRBV30|TRBD2|.
TGTGCCGCCACCGGACTAGCCCACGAGCAGTACTTC
CAATGLAHEQYF
>TRBJ2-2|TRBV10-1|.|.
TGCGCCAGCAGTGAGCTCGGGGTTGGACTTCATAACACCGGGGAGCTGTTTTTT
CASSELGVGLHNTGELFF
>TRBJ2-1|TRBV18|TRBD2|.
TGTGCCAGCTCAAGGCCGGGGGGGCCCTACAATGAGCAGTTCTTC
CASSRPGGPYNEQFF
>TRBJ1-1|TRBV7-5|.|.
TGTGCCAGAAGCCCAACGGGGGGGGCCCGGGGCACTGAAGCTTTCTTT
CARSPTGGARGTEAFF
>TRBJ1-1|TRBV25-1|TRBD1|.
TGTGCCACCCGGGACAGGGGGCCCGACACTGAAGCTTTCTTT
CATRDRGPDTEAFF
>TRBJ2-5|TRBV9|TRBD1|.
TGTGCCAGCAGCGTAGCTCCGGGACAGGGGCATGGGACCCAGTACTTC
CASSVAPGQGHGTQYF
>TRBJ2-1|TRBV27|TRBD2|.
TGTGCCAGCAGTTCCCTGGGAAGCGGGGGGAACAATGAGCAGTTCTTC
CASSSLGSGGNNEQFF
>TRBJ1-2|TRBV7-8|TRBD1|.
TGTGCCAGCAGCCCGACAGGGGGCGCCTCATACTATGGCTACACCTTC
CASSPTGGASYYGYTF
>TRBJ2-7|TRBV5-6|TRBD2|.
TGTGCCAGCAGCTTGGGGGGGGGAGCATTCTACGAGCAGTACTTC
CASSLGGGAFYEQYF
>TRBJ1-3|TRBV19|.|few
TGTGGGCCCGATACGTGGGGGCTCGGAAACACCATATATTTT
CGPDTWGLGNTIYF
>TRBJ2-2|TRBV7-8|TRBD2|.
TGTGCCAGCAGCCCCCGGGGGGGGGTAAACACCGGGGAGCTGTTTTTT
CASSPRGGVNTGELFF
>TRBJ1-2|TRBV6-1|.|.
TGTGCCAGCAGTGAAGCCGCAGCCTGGGAGAGGACTAACTATGGCTACACCTTC
CASSEAAAWERTNYGYTF
>TRBJ2-1|TRBV5-6|TRBD2|.
TGTGCCAGCAGCTTAGGGACTAGCGGGTTCTCCTACAATGAGCAGTTCTTC
CASSLGTSGFSYNEQFF
>TRBJ1-1|TRBV19|.|.
TGTGCCACCCACGATCCGGGGACTGAAGCTTTCTTT
CATHDPGTEAFF
>TRBJ2-1|TRBV2|TRBD2|many
TGTGCCAGCAGTGTAGGACTAGCGGGCAATGAGCAGTTCTTC
CASSVGLAGNEQFF
>TRBJ2-7|TRBV5-1|.|.
TGCGCCAGCAGCGGGACATCCTACGAGCAGTACTTC
CASSGTSYEQYF
>TRBJ2-7|TRBV5-5|TRBD1|.
TGTGCCAGCAGCTCCAGGACAGGTCCGGTGTTTAACTACGAGCAGTACTTC
CASSSRTGPVFNYEQYF
>TRBJ2-3|TRBV29-1|TRBD2|.
TGCAGCGTTGAGGGGACTAGCGGGGGGGCAGGAGATACGCAGTATTTT
CSVEGTSGGAGDTQYF
>TRBJ1-1|TRBV28|TRBD1|.
TGTGCCAGCAGTCGATGGGACAGGGGGCTTACTGAAGCTTTCTTT
CASSRWDRGLTEAFF
>TRBJ1-6|TRBV25-1|TRBD1|.
TGTGCCAGCACGGATGAAAGAACCGGGACAGGAATATCACCCCTCCACTTT
CASTDERTGTGISPLHF
>TRBJ1-4|TRBV6-5|.|.
TGTGCCAGCAGCCCCGGTCGGTCAACTAATGAAAAACTGTTTTTT
CASSPGRSTNEKLFF
>TRBJ2-1|TRBV10-1|.|.
TGCGCCAGCAGTGAGGGGAGCTACAATGAGCAGTTCTTC
CASSEGSYNEQFF
>TRBJ1-5|TRBV4-1|.|.
TGCGCCAGCAGCCATTTGTTGGCCAACAATCAGCCCCAGCATTTT
CASSHLLANNQPQHF
>TRBJ1-6|TRBV14|TRBD1|few
TGTGCCAGCAGCCAGACGAGACAGGGCCAGGTCCACTTT
CASSQTRQGQVHF
>TRBJ2-1|TRBV19|TRBD2|.
TGTGCCAGTAGCATTGATAGGGCGGGGGGGCTAGATGAGCAGTTCTTC
CASSIDRAGGLDEQFF